Sequencing of this T cell receptor (beta chain) was carried out in a study of CD8 T cells in ankylosing spondylitis. CDR1 is SGHTA and CDR2 is FQGNSA in the germline V gene. Trimming took 6 bases from V and 8 from J, leaving 14 bases between them. The CDR3 consists of 13 residues. Regarding this clonotype: Its antigen is unknown.

Construction of TCR beta libraries was performed using quantitative 5'-RACE with molecular barcodes. TCRdb re-analysed the 5' RACE reads in MiXCR, keeping a single row per CDR3 protein. Here the sample spans 750,000 to 850,000 distinct CDR3 sequences, 10% to 15% being singletons. General study results and limits: In ankylosing spondylitis blood, a motif of seven or eight highly homologous TCR beta variants appeared characteristic. With a CD8+ phenotype, disease-linked clones were relatively rare in peripheral blood.

The chain uses TRBV7-2 and TRBJ1-3, with D perhaps TRBD1 (6 bases). This sequence was found in a male donor with ankylosing spondylitis. The specimen was blood, either unsorted or a sorted T cell fraction (not recorded which). Here the CDR3 DNA reads TGTGCCAGCAGTGGACAGAGAGAAGACACCATATATTTT. Encoded protein: CASSGQREDTIYF.